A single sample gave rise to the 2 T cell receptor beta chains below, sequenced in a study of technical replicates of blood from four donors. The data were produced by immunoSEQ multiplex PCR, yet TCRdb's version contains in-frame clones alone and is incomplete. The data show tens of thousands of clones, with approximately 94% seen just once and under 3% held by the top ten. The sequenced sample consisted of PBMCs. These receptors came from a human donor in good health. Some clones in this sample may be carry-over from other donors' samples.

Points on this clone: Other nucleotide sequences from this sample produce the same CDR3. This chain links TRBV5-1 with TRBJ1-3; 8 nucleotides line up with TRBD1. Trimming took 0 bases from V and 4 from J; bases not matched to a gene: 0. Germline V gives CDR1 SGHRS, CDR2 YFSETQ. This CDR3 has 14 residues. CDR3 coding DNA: TGCGCCAGCAGCTTGGGGACAGGGGGAAACACCATATATTTT. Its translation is CASSLGTGGNTIYF.

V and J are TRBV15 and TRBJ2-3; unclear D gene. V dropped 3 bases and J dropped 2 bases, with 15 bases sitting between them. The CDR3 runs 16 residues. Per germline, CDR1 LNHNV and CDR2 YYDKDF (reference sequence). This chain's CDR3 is CATSRTLGWLTDTQYF. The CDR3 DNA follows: TGTGCCACCAGCAGGACGCTGGGCTGGCTCACAGATACGCAGTATTTT.